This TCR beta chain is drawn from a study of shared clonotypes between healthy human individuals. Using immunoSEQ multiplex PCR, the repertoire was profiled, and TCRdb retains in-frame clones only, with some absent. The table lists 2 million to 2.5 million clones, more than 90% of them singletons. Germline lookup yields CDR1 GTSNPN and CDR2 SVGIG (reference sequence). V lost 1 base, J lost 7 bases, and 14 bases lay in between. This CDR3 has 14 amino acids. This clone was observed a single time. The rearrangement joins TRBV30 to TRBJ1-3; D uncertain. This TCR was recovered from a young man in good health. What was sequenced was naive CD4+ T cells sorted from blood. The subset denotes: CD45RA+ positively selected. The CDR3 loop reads CAWSGLSGLNTIYF. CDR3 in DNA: TGTGCCTGGAGTGGATTGTCGGGTCTTAACACCATATATTTT. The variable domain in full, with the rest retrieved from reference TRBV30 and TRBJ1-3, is SQTIHQWPATLVQPVGSPLSLECTVEGTSNPNLYWYRQAAGRGLQLLFYSVGIGQISSEVPQNLSASRPQDRQFILSSKKLLLSDSGFYLCAWSGLSGLNTIYFGEGSWLTVV.